The rows below give T cell receptor beta chains drawn from one sample of a study of neurological immune-mediated disorders. Via MiXCR, TCRdb re-called the 5' RACE reads, giving one row per CDR3 protein. In the table there are 14,000 or so distinct CDR3 sequences, roughly 13% of which are singletons. The sequenced material came from CD8+ T cells from blood. The receptors come from a female donor with HTLV-1-associated myelopathy (HAM/TSP). CDR3s include the opening cysteine and the closing phenylalanine or tryptophan. A D gene is named only where the DNA matches it firmly. The size entry is marked missing in some rows and otherwise reads once, few, many or a size class.

len	abundance	v_gene	d_gene	j_gene	CDR3nt	CDR3aa
15	many	TRBV28	TRBD2	TRBJ2-1	TGTGCCAGCAGTTTATCTAGCGGGGGGGCCGGGGAGCAGTTCTTC	CASSLSSGGAGEQFF
14	many	TRBV7-8	TRBD2	TRBJ2-7	TGTGCCAGCACCACTAGCGGGAGCCCCTACGAGCAGTACTTC	CASTTSGSPYEQYF
14	medium-sized	TRBV5-1	.	TRBJ2-1	TGCGCCAGCAGCTCCGCGGGGGCGTACAATGAGCAGTTCTTC	CASSSAGAYNEQFF
14	many	TRBV6-2/TRBV6-3	TRBD1	TRBJ2-7	TGTGCCAGCAGGAAGGACAGGGATCGCTACGAGCAGTACTTC	CASRKDRDRYEQYF
15	.	TRBV27	TRBD2	TRBJ2-7	TGTACCAGCAGTCGCGGGACTAGCGGGGCCGGGGAGCAGTACTTT	CTSSRGTSGAGEQYF
16	many	TRBV20-1	TRBD2	TRBJ2-1	TGCAGTGCCTCGGGGGCCGGGAGGGCCAACTACAATGAGCAGTTCTTC	CSASGAGRANYNEQFF
14	many	TRBV3-1	TRBD1	TRBJ2-7	TGTGCCAGCAGCCAAGTAGGGACAGGCTACGAGCAGTACTTC	CASSQVGTGYEQYF
18	few	TRBV7-9	.	TRBJ2-7	TGTGCCAGCAGCTTAGTCGGTGCGGGACTGGGGACCATCTACGAGCAGTACTTC	CASSLVGAGLGTIYEQYF
13	many	TRBV3-1	.	TRBJ1-1	TGTGCCAGCAGCCAAGATGGGGGCTCGGTGGCTTTCTTT	CASSQDGGSVAFF
14	.	TRBV6-5	TRBD2	TRBJ2-7	TGTGCCAGCAGTTACCAACTAGCGGGCTACGAGCAGTACTTC	CASSYQLAGYEQYF
13	many	TRBV11-2	.	TRBJ2-3	TGTGCCAGCACCAAGGAGAACACAGATACGCAGTATTTT	CASTKENTDTQYF
19	many	TRBV20-1	TRBD2	TRBJ2-5	TGCAGTGCTAGAGAGAAACTAGCGGGGGGCCGTTTGGAACAAGAGACCCAGTACTTC	CSAREKLAGGRLEQETQYF
11	medium-sized	TRBV20-1	.	TRBJ1-1	TGCAGTTCAGGGAGGGGGAATGAAGCTTTCTTT	CSSGRGNEAFF
13	few	TRBV29-1	.	TRBJ2-1	TGCAGCGTTGATGGGGGATCCTACAATGAGCAGTTCTTC	CSVDGGSYNEQFF
16	many	TRBV7-9	.	TRBJ1-6	TGTGCCAGCAGCCCAAAGGGGGAGGCCTATAATTCACCCCTCCACTTT	CASSPKGEAYNSPLHF
17	many	TRBV5-1	.	TRBJ1-6	TGCGCCAGCAGCGTCGATCCGGGACTCACAAATAATTCACCCCTCCACTTT	CASSVDPGLTNNSPLHF
14	many	TRBV12-3/TRBV12-4	TRBD2	TRBJ2-7	TGTGCCAGCAGTGTAGCGGGGGGCGGCTACGAGCAGTACTTC	CASSVAGGGYEQYF
15	many	TRBV9	.	TRBJ2-3	TGTGCCAGCAGCGGTCGGCGGGGCGGCACAGATACGCAGTATTTT	CASSGRRGGTDTQYF
13	many	TRBV24-1	.	TRBJ1-1	TGTGCCACCAGTGATCGGACAACGACTGAAGCTTTCTTT	CATSDRTTTEAFF
14	many	TRBV11-2	.	TRBJ1-5	TGTGCCAGCAGCTTAGGCCCTTCTCATCAGCCCCAGCATTTT	CASSLGPSHQPQHF
13	many	TRBV29-1	.	TRBJ1-4	TGCAGCGTTCCCGACGCAACTAATGAAAAACTGTTTTTT	CSVPDATNEKLFF
17	many	TRBV7-2	TRBD2	TRBJ2-3	TGTGCCAGCAGCTCTCCTTTAGCGGGTCTCGGCACAGATACGCAGTATTTT	CASSSPLAGLGTDTQYF
14	.	TRBV2	.	TRBJ1-1	TGTGCCAGCACACCGGGCCCTACGGATACTGAAGCTTTCTTT	CASTPGPTDTEAFF
14	many	TRBV27	.	TRBJ1-1	TGTGCCAGCAGTTTCAGGGGCGGGAACACTGAAGCTTTCTTT	CASSFRGGNTEAFF
14	many	TRBV11-1	TRBD1	TRBJ2-7	TGTGCCAGCAGCTCGACAGGGGGGACCTACGAGCAGTACTTC	CASSSTGGTYEQYF
12	many	TRBV12-3/TRBV12-4	.	TRBJ2-7	TGTGCCAGCAGTCTAGGGGACTACGAGCAGTACTTC	CASSLGDYEQYF
15	large	TRBV5-1	.	TRBJ2-1	TGCGCCAGCAGCTTGGTCGCGGGGTCCTACAATGAGCAGTTCTTC	CASSLVAGSYNEQFF
14	few	TRBV7-9	.	TRBJ1-2	TGTGCCAGCATCTTAGGACAGACTAACTATGGCTACACCTTC	CASILGQTNYGYTF
14	many	TRBV6-2/TRBV6-3	.	TRBJ2-7	TGTGCCACCCCCGCCGGACCGGAGAACTACGAGCAGTACTTC	CATPAGPENYEQYF
19	many	TRBV6-6	.	TRBJ2-5	TGTGCCAGCAGTTACGCAGAAGACTCAATCAACTTGTACCAAGAGACCCAGTACTTC	CASSYAEDSINLYQETQYF
16	many	TRBV7-9	.	TRBJ1-2	TGTGCCAGCAGCTTAAGGGCCATAGGGGGGAACTATGGCTACACCTTC	CASSLRAIGGNYGYTF
15	many	TRBV27	TRBD2	TRBJ2-3	TGTGCCAGCGGGGCGGGGGGATACGATTTTACAGCGCAGTATTTT	CASGAGGYDFTAQYF
16	many	TRBV7-9	.	TRBJ2-5	TGTGCCAGCAGCCGTCCCGCGGACAGCGCCCAAGAGACCCAGTACTTC	CASSRPADSAQETQYF
12	many	TRBV25-1	.	TRBJ2-3	TGTGCCAGCAGTGATGTTGCAGATACGCAGTATTTT	CASSDVADTQYF
14	.	TRBV3-1	.	TRBJ2-3	TGTGCCAGCTCGGAGGGAGAAAACACAGATACGCAGTATTTT	CASSEGENTDTQYF
16	many	TRBV20-1	.	TRBJ1-4	TGCAGTGCTAGAGATTTGGAGGGGCCCACTAATGAAAAACTGTTTTTT	CSARDLEGPTNEKLFF
19	many	TRBV6-1	.	TRBJ2-4	TGTGCCAGCAGTCCACCCCTATCGGCAGGGCTACTAGCCAAAAACATTCAGTACTTC	CASSPPLSAGLLAKNIQYF
12	many	TRBV4-1	.	TRBJ1-2	TGCGCCAGCAGCCACCACACGGGTGGCTACACCTTC	CASSHHTGGYTF
15	many	TRBV4-1	TRBD1	TRBJ2-5	TGCGCCAGCAGCCAACTGAACAGGGGATGGGAGACCCAGTACTTC	CASSQLNRGWETQYF
14	many	TRBV4-3	.	TRBJ2-2	TGCGCCAGCAGCCACTTTTCGAACACCGGGGAGCTGTTTTTT	CASSHFSNTGELFF
17	many	TRBV27	.	TRBJ2-1	TGTGCCAGCAGTTCAAACACCCTGACTATCTCCTACAATGAGCAGTTCTTC	CASSSNTLTISYNEQFF
15	many	TRBV5-6	.	TRBJ2-2	TGTGCCAGCAGCTTGCACAATAGTCACGCCGGGGAGCTGTTTTTT	CASSLHNSHAGELFF
14	many	TRBV28	.	TRBJ2-7	TGTGCCAGCAGTCTGCAGGGCGGGTGGGACGAGCAGTACTTC	CASSLQGGWDEQYF
16	many	TRBV5-8	TRBD2	TRBJ2-1	TGTGCCAGCAGCTACGGACTAGCGGGGGGGTGGGATGAGCAGTTCTTC	CASSYGLAGGWDEQFF
13	many	TRBV27	.	TRBJ2-3	TGTGCCAGCAGCCCGACTAGTCGAGATACGCAGTATTTT	CASSPTSRDTQYF
15	.	TRBV28	.	TRBJ1-1	TGTGTCAGAAGTGAGGTTCTGTCAGAGAACACTGAAGCTTTCTTT	CVRSEVLSENTEAFF
14	many	TRBV5-1	.	TRBJ1-5	TGCGCCAGCAGCTTGGAGGGTTTCAATCAGCCCCAGCATTTT	CASSLEGFNQPQHF
19	many	TRBV10-3	.	TRBJ2-7	TGTGCCATCAGTGAGTCCTCTCCAGACTCCGTCGGGCGTGTCGACGAGCAGTACTTC	CAISESSPDSVGRVDEQYF
11	.	TRBV9	.	TRBJ2-2	TGTGCCAGCAGTGTGGGAATGGAGCTGTTTTTT	CASSVGMELFF
13	many	TRBV5-1	TRBD2	TRBJ2-7	TGCGCCAGCAGCGCGACTAGCCCGTACGAGCAGTACTTC	CASSATSPYEQYF
15	many	TRBV9	.	TRBJ1-3	TGTGCCAGCAGCCACGGACGGGCTTCTGGAAACACCATATATTTT	CASSHGRASGNTIYF
13	many	TRBV20-1	.	TRBJ1-1	TGCAGTGCTAGAGTAATGAGGGGCACTGAAGCTTTCTTT	CSARVMRGTEAFF
14	.	TRBV20-1	TRBD1	TRBJ1-5	TGCAGTGCCACCCCTCCAGGGGGCTATCAGCCCCAGCATTTT	CSATPPGGYQPQHF
16	many	TRBV11-2	.	TRBJ2-5	TGTGCCAGCAGCTTAGGAGACAGAGGACTTCAAGAGACCCAGTACTTC	CASSLGDRGLQETQYF